This T cell receptor beta chain is drawn from a study of cytomegalovirus exposure and HLA in healthy donors. The study's findings and limits: Later, TCR association rates were found to vary by HLA locus, highest for DRB1 and lowest for HLA-C. CMV serostatus was the sole immune exposure information available.

As concerns this clone: Its antigen remains unknown.

CDR3 length: 15 residues. The V end was cut by 1 base, the J end by 0 bases, with 10 bases between. CDR1 and CDR2 from the germline V gene are LNHNV and YYDKDF (reference sequence). Primers: 60 Vbeta forward and 13 Jbeta reverse. Sequencing used immunoSEQ multiplex PCR; TCRdb keeps in-frame clones, though not all of them. The table includes roughly 150,000 clones, about 80% detected once. This receptor was taken from a woman between 35 and 50 years old in good health and CMV-seropositive. This chain uses TRBV15 with TRBJ2-7; possibly TRBD2 for D (5 bases). The specimen sequenced was PBMCs. CDR3 protein: CATSRVGRGSYEQYF. The CDR3 nucleotides read TGTGCCACCAGCAGAGTAGGACGGGGCTCCTACGAGCAGTACTTC.